This T cell receptor beta chain originates from a study of blood T cells in healthy people across ages. Across the whole study: T cells yielded about one barcoded beta molecule per two cells through template switching.

The use of a sample-barcoded 5' primer and a J-beta primer mix characterized a second PCR of roughly 6 to 11 cycles. Each cDNA was tagged by a template-switch adaptor containing 12 random nucleotides. TCRdb passed the 5' RACE reads through MiXCR, listing each CDR3 protein once. The data show 730,000 or so distinct CDR3 sequences, with roughly 45% seen just once and 20% to 25% held by the top ten. Total RNA extracted from each sample amounted to at least 5.5 micrograms. This CDR3 has 16 amino acids. V shed 5 bases and J shed 3 bases, with 17 bases lying between them. Concerning this clonotype: The antigen is unknown.

Study results and limitations: The study found more naive CD4+ cells and higher diversity in long-lived than aged donors.

V usage is TRBV12-3 or TRBV12-4 and J usage is TRBJ2-1; D perhaps matches TRBD2 (6 bases). Sequences were obtained from blood. This receptor was obtained from a woman aged 60-70 years in good health. The CDR3 loop reads CASSAFGGSLYNEQFF. DNA of the CDR3: TGTGCCAGCAGTGCCTTCGGGGGTTCTCTCTACAATGAGCAGTTCTTC.